Listed below are T cell receptor beta chains from one sample, sequenced in a study of blood T cell repertoires in COVID-19. TCRdb's table, derived via immunoSEQ multiplex PCR, lists solely in-frame clones and lacks some. The sample has 100,000 to 120,000 clones; 82% are singletons. Sequencing used peripheral blood. The receptors were sampled from a woman aged 55-69 years with acute or convalescent COVID-19. CDR3s include the opening cysteine and the closing phenylalanine or tryptophan. The D gene is left open where the match is weak. A clone size is listed for some rows: how often the clone was seen (once, few, many), or a class if it is expanded.

TRBV10-3	TRBJ2-3	.	.	CAISESTQGVDTQYF	TGTGCCATCAGTGAGTCGACGCAGGGCGTAGATACGCAGTATTTT
TRBV9	TRBJ2-5	.	.	CASSVGMGRGETQYF	TGTGCCAGCAGCGTCGGCATGGGGAGAGGGGAGACCCAGTACTTC
TRBV11-1	TRBJ1-5	.	TRBD1	CASSRTGDQPQHF	TGTGCCAGCAGCAGGACAGGAGATCAGCCCCAGCATTTT
TRBV5-1	TRBJ1-4	few	TRBD1	CASSTGTEAEKLFF	TGCGCCAGCAGCACCGGGACAGAAGCAGAAAAACTGTTTTTT
TRBV28	TRBJ2-3	.	.	CASSPAGRTSTDTQYF	TGTGCCAGCAGTCCCGCGGGGCGGACCAGCACAGATACGCAGTATTTT
TRBV7-3	TRBJ2-3	.	.	CASSQGLIGTDTQYF	TGTGCCAGCAGCCAGGGTCTGATAGGGACAGATACGCAGTATTTT
TRBV7-2	TRBJ1-5	once	.	CASSLEHNQPQHF	TGTGCCAGCAGCTTAGAGCACAATCAGCCCCAGCATTTT
TRBV19	TRBJ2-7	.	TRBD1	CASRRQGTREQYF	TGTGCCAGTAGACGACAGGGGACGCGCGAGCAGTACTTC
TRBV7-9	TRBJ1-1	many	TRBD1	CASSGPGQGRRNTEAFF	TGTGCCAGCAGCGGACCGGGACAGGGAAGGCGAAACACTGAAGCTTTCTTT
TRBV23-1	TRBJ1-4	once	TRBD1	CASSQFQGADFEKLFF	TGCGCCAGCAGTCAATTTCAGGGGGCAGATTTTGAAAAACTGTTTTTT
TRBV11-3	TRBJ2-7	few	TRBD2	CASSTLIGGASYEQYF	TGTGCCAGCAGCACCCTTATCGGGGGGGCCTCCTACGAGCAGTACTTC
TRBV11-1	TRBJ1-2	once	.	CASSQPSLPLEGYTF	TGTGCCAGCAGCCAACCCAGCCTGCCTCTGGAGGGCTACACCTTC
TRBV2	TRBJ2-7	.	.	CASSTDRSSYEQYF	TGTGCCAGCAGTACGGACAGAAGCTCCTACGAGCAGTACTTC
TRBV29-1	TRBJ2-3	few	TRBD2	CSVENPTGLEPDTQYF	TGCAGCGTTGAAAACCCGACGGGACTAGAGCCAGATACGCAGTATTTT
TRBV30	TRBJ1-6	.	.	CAWSAGSQRNSPLHF	TGTGCCTGGAGTGCGGGGTCTCAGCGCAATTCACCCCTCCACTTT
TRBV6-2/TRBV6-3	TRBJ1-1	.	.	CASSYPDDNEGTEAFF	TGTGCCAGCAGTTACCCCGACGACAACGAGGGCACTGAAGCTTTCTTT
TRBV4-3	TRBJ1-2	.	.	CASSQARDTRWGYTF	TGCGCCAGCAGCCAAGCCCGGGACACCCGCTGGGGCTACACCTTC
TRBV7-3	TRBJ1-6	.	.	CASSLQQSNSPLHF	TGTGCCAGCAGCTTACAACAGAGCAATTCACCCCTCCACTTT
TRBV6-4	TRBJ2-1	.	TRBD2	CASSDSASGGNEQFF	TGTGCCAGCAGTGACTCGGCTAGCGGGGGGAATGAGCAGTTCTTC
TRBV11-3	TRBJ2-5	.	TRBD1	CASSTSTGMETQYF	TGTGCCAGCAGCACCTCGACAGGGATGGAGACCCAGTACTTC
TRBV20-1	TRBJ1-2	.	.	CSASNRAYGYTF	TGCAGTGCTAGTAACAGGGCGTATGGCTACACCTTC
TRBV7-3	TRBJ2-2	few	.	CASSLMGGPTGELFF	TGTGCCAGCAGCTTGATGGGGGGTCCCACCGGGGAGCTGTTTTTT
TRBV2	TRBJ1-6	.	.	CASSEVGAGDSPLHF	TGTGCCAGCAGTGAAGTAGGGGCAGGGGATTCACCCCTCCACTTT
TRBV7-3	TRBJ2-1	.	TRBD2	CASSPSGTSYNEQFF	TGTGCCAGCAGCCCTAGCGGGACCTCCTACAATGAGCAGTTCTTC
TRBV11-3	TRBJ1-4	.	TRBD1	CASSNRGRNEKLFF	TGTGCCAGCAGCAACAGGGGGCGGAATGAAAAACTGTTTTTT
TRBV7-9	TRBJ2-3	.	TRBD2	CASSPTSGGHSDTQYF	TGTGCCAGCAGCCCCACTAGCGGGGGGCACTCAGATACGCAGTATTTT
TRBV7-9	TRBJ2-2	.	TRBD1	CADRITEGAANTGELFF	TGTGCCGACCGAATAACCGAGGGGGCCGCGAACACCGGGGAGCTGTTTTTT
TRBV6-6	TRBJ2-1	.	TRBD1	CASSSYPGTGNNEQFF	TGTGCCAGCAGCTCCTATCCCGGGACAGGGAACAATGAGCAGTTCTTC
TRBV28	TRBJ1-2	.	TRBD1	CASSRQGYGYTF	TGTGCCAGCAGCCGACAGGGATATGGCTACACCTTC
TRBV3-1/TRBV3-2	TRBJ2-2	.	.	CASSQPLVRELFF	TGTGCCAGCAGCCAACCGTTAGTCAGGGAGCTGTTTTTT
TRBV3-1/TRBV3-2	TRBJ1-2	.	TRBD1	CASSSQDRAYGYTF	TGTGCCAGCAGCTCCCAAGACAGGGCTTATGGCTACACCTTC
TRBV2	TRBJ2-2	.	TRBD2	CASSGTSDTGELFF	TGTGCCAGCAGCGGGACTAGCGACACCGGGGAGCTGTTTTTT
TRBV9	TRBJ2-1	.	.	CASSEVATYNEQFF	TGTGCCAGCAGCGAGGTAGCCACCTACAATGAGCAGTTCTTC
TRBV6-4	TRBJ1-2	.	TRBD1	CASSRDRNYGYTF	TGTGCCAGCAGCCGGGACAGAAACTATGGCTACACCTTC
TRBV3-1/TRBV3-2	TRBJ1-2	once	TRBD1	CASSHDGGRDRGFGYTF	TGTGCCAGCAGCCATGATGGGGGCCGGGACAGGGGCTTTGGCTACACCTTC
TRBV7-2	TRBJ1-1	.	.	CASSKTGEGEAFF	TGTGCCAGCAGCAAGACAGGAGAGGGTGAAGCTTTCTTT
TRBV29-1	TRBJ2-2	once	.	CSVEHQVSTGELFF	TGCAGCGTTGAGCACCAGGTATCCACCGGGGAGCTGTTTTTT
TRBV5-1	TRBJ2-2	once	.	CASSGSGVNTGELFF	TGCGCCAGCAGTGGCTCGGGAGTGAACACCGGGGAGCTGTTTTTT
TRBV19	TRBJ1-2	few	TRBD1	CASSQGQGDIHGYTF	TGTGCCAGTAGTCAGGGACAGGGAGACATTCATGGCTACACCTTC
TRBV6-2/TRBV6-3	TRBJ2-3	.	.	CASSYSPGLVATDTQYF	TGTGCCAGCAGTTACTCTCCAGGGCTAGTGGCCACAGATACGCAGTATTTT
TRBV24-1	TRBJ2-1	.	TRBD1	CATSDLGRGSGVENEQFF	TGTGCCACCAGTGATTTGGGCAGGGGGAGTGGGGTAGAGAATGAGCAGTTCTTC
TRBV6-6	TRBJ1-4	.	.	CASSKTGTNEKLFF	TGTGCCAGCAGTAAGACGGGAACTAATGAAAAACTGTTTTTT
TRBV14	TRBJ2-5	.	.	CASSQLAFETQYF	TGTGCCAGCAGCCAATTAGCTTTCGAGACCCAGTACTTC
TRBV7-2	TRBJ2-7	.	.	CASSLERPRGASYEQYF	TGTGCCAGCAGCTTAGAGCGTCCGCGGGGTGCCTCCTACGAGCAGTACTTC
TRBV19	TRBJ1-2	.	.	CASTPAGQNYGYTF	TGTGCCAGTACCCCCGCAGGGCAAAACTATGGCTACACCTTC
TRBV6-1	TRBJ1-2	.	TRBD1	CASSEAKTGTGIYGYTF	TGTGCCAGCAGTGAAGCAAAAACCGGGACAGGGATCTATGGCTACACCTTC